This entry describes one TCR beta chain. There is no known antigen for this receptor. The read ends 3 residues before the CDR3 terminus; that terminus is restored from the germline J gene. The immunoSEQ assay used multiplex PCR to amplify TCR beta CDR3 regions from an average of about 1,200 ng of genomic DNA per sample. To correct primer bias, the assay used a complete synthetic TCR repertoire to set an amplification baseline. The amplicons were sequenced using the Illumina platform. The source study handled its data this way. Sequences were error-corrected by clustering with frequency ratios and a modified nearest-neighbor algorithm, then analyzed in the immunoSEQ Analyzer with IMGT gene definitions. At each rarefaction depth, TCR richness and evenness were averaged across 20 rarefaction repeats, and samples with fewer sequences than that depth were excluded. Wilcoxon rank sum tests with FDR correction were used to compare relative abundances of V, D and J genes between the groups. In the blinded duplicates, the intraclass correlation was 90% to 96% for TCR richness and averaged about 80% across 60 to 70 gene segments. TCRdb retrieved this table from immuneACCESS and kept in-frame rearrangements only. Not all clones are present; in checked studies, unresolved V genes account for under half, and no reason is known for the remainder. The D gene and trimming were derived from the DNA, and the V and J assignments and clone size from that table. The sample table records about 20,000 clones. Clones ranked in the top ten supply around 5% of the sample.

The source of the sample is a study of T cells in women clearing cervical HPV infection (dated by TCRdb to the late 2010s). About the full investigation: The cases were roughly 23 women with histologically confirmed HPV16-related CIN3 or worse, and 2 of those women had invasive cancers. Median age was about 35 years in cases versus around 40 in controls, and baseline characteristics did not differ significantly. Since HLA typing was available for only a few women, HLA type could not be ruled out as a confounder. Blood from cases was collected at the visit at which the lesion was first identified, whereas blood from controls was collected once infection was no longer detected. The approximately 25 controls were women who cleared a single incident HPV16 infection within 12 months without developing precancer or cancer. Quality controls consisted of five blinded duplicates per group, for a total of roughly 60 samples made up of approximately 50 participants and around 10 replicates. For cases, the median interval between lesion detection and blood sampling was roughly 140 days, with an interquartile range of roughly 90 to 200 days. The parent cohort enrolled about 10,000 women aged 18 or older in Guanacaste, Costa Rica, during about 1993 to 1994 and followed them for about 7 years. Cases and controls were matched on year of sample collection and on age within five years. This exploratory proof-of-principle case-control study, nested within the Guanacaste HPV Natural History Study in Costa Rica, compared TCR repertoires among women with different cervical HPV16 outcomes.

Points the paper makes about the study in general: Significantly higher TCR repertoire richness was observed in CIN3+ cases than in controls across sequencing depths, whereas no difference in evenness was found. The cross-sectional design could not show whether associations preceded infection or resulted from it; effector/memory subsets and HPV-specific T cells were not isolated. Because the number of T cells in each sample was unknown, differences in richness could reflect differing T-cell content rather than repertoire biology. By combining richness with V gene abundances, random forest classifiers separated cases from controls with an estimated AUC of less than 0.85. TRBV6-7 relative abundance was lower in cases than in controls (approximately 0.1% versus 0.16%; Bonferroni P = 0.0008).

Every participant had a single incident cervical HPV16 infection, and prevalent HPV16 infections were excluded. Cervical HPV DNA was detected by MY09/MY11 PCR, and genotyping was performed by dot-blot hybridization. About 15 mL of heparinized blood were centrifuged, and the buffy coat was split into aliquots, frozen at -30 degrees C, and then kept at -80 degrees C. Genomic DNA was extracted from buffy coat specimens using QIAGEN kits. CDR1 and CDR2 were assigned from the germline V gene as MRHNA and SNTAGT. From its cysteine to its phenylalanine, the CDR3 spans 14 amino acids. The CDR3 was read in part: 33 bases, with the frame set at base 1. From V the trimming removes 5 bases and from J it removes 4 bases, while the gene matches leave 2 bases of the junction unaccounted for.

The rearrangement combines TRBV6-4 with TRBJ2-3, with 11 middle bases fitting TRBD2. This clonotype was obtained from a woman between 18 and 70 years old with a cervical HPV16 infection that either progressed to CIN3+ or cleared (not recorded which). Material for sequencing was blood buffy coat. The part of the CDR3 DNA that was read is TGTGCCAGCAGTATAGCGGGGGGGGCAGATACG. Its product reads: CASSIAGGADT. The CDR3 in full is CASSIAGGADTQYF.